This T cell receptor beta chain was obtained from a study of vaccination and CD4 T cells after COVID-19. The overall study: Post-vaccine sample collection happened at a median of approximately 79 days after dose two, ranging 14 to 241. Whole-study results and caveats: Within the convalescent patients, spike mono-reactivity was found in 304 of 307 vaccine-specific clones. A nonsignificant median increase from about 20 to 38 SARS-CoV-2-reactive clonotypes was observed.

Treatment denoted: approximately 10-day PBMC culture with coronavirus spike peptide pools or control peptides (ViraFEST assay). Before TCRs were sequenced, ViraFEST expanded antigen-specific T cells with peptide pools. Sequencing of the DNA from cultured CD4+ T cells was carried out with the Oncomine TCR Beta short-read assay. TCRdb reanalysed the PCR reads using MiXCR and keeps one entry per CDR3 protein. The table has roughly 16,000 distinct CDR3 sequences, 40% to 55% seen once. The V gene end was trimmed by 5 bases and the J gene end by 5 bases; junction bases not matched to a gene: 9. This CDR3 spans 15 amino acids. From germline, CDR1 is LNHDA and CDR2 SQIVND (reference sequence). With respect to this clonotype: The antigen remains undetermined.

The origin of this receptor is a human donor who had recovered from COVID-19. Sequencing was carried out using CD4+ T cells from blood, cultured in vitro. The chain links TRBV19 to TRBJ1-1; 9 bases agree with TRBD1. The CDR3 coding sequence is TGTGCCAGTAGTCCTTACGGACAGGGGAGAACTGAAGCTTTCTTT. This codes for CASSPYGQGRTEAFF.